This TCR beta chain was found in a study of OX40 agonist ivuxolimab in advanced cancers. CDR1 is MNHNY, CDR2 SVGAGI, per germline (reference sequence). This CDR3 is 14 amino acids long. Trimming stripped 6 bases from V and 2 bases from J, with 14 bases between. Note on this clone: At the DNA level, this CDR3 is encoded by other sequences in the same sample as well.

Method: immunoSEQ multiplex PCR; TCRdb's copy keeps in-frame clones and lacks some. Of about 96,000 clones listed, roughly four fifths were seen once; the top ten hold roughly 6%. The receptor was derived from an adult with an advanced solid tumor such as melanoma, head and neck, liver or kidney cancer. The J gene is TRBJ2-7, the V gene TRBV6-6; D gene uncertain. Sequenced material: CD4+ or CD8+ T cells sorted from blood, taken in a trial of the OX40 agonist ivuxolimab. CDR3 nucleotides: TGTGCCAGCAGGGGTTCGGGCCGGACCTACGAGCAGTACTTC. This translates into CASRGSGRTYEQYF.